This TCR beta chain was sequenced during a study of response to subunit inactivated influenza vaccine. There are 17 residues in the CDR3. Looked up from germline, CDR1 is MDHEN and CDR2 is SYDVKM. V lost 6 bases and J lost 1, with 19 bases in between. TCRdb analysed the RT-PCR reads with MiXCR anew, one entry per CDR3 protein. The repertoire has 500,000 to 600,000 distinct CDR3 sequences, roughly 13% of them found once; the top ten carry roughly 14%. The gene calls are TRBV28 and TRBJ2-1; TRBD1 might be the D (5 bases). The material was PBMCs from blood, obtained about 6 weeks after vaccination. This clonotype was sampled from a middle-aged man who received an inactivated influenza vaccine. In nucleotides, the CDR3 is TGTGCCAGCAGCCGGAAAGGGGTTCTATTTTCCTACAATGAGCAGTTCTTC. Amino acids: CASSRKGVLFSYNEQFF.